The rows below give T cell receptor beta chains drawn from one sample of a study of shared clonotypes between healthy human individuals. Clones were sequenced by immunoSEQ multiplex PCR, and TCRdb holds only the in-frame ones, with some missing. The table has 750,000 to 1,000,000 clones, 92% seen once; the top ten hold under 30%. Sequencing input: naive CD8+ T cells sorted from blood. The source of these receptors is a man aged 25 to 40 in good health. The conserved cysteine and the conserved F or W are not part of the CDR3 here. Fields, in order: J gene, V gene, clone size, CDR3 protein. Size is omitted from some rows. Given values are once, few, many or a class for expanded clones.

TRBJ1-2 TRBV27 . ASSLRGVNYGYT
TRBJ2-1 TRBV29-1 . SVLSSGILSEQF
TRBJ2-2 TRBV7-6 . ASSLVGTENTGELF
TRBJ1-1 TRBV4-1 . ASSQADGTDQAF
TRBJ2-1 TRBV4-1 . ASSQEFSSEEQF
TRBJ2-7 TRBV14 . ASSQDNAYEQY
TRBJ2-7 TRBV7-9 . ASSSRDRGYEQY
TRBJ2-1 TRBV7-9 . ASSSTENRMGNEQF
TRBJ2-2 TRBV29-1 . SVGTSGNTGELF
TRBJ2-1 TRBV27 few ASSRRAGEQF
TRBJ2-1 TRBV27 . ASSTLDHFSYNEQF
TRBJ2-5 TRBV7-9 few ASSSRVQRGGETQY
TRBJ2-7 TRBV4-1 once ASSPGGSPNPYEQY
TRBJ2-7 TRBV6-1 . ASSEAWGSYEQY
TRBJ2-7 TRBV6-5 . ASSQGRALEQY
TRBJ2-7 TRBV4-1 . ASSQDYGLEQGEQY
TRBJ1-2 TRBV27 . ASSLTGLKVDGYT
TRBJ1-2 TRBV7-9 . ASSLSRIPDGYT
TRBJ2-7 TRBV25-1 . ASSEYNPPTYEQY
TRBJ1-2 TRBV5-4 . ASRGQDGGYT
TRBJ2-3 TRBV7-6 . ASSPSDRDPMDTQY
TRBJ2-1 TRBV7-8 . ASRYMSGTGHNEQF
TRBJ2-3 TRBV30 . AWSGLSPADTQY
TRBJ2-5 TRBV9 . ASSPWTAQETQY
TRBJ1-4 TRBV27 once ASSSRGRPNEKLF
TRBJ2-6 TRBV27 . ASTTGSGANVLT
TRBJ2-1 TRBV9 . ASSVSGTPYNEQF
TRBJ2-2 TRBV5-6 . ASSLGPSGNLGGELF
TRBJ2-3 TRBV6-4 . ASTLPRGHSPSDTQY
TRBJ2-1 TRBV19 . ASSMGDRGNEQF
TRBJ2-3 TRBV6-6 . ASTHGGTDTQY
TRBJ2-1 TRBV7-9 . ASSAPTDEQF
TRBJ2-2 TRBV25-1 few ASSPHHGELF
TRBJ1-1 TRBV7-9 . ASSQGQPNTEAF
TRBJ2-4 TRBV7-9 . ASSLAQLAKNIQY
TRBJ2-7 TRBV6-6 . ASSVGRGIYEQY
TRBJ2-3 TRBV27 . ASSSSGIGDTQY
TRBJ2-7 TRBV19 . ASSLTSGGTYEQY
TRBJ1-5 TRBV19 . ASRVPENSNQPQH
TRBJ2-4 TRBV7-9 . ASSQDSNKNIQY
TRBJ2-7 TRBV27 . ASSLSNPGTKFSLSYEQY
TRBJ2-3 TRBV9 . ASSPPARSDTQY
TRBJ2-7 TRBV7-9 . ASSPQGAPAYEQY
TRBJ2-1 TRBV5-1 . ASSYPPDLLSYNEQF
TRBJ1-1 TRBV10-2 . ASAETGRTEAF
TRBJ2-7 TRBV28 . ASRPDRDRVPYEQY
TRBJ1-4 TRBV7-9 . ASSPGQGLEKLF
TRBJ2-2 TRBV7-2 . ASTLHTNTGELF
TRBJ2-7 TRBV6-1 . ASSTWDRYGYEQY
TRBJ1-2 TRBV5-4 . ASSPDRDSYGYT
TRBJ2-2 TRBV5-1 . ASSSRDSNTGELF
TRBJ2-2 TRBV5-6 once ASSSSGTGTFGELF
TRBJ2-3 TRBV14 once ASSQDGTSLLTDTQY
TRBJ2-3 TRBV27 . ASSSLAGGYTDTQY
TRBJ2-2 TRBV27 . ASSRQGARELF
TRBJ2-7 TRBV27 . ASSFGSGAIYEQY
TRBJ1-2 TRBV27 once ASSSPRDSNYGYT
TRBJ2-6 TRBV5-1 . ASSVFSGANVLT